Listed here are 21 T cell receptor beta chains from one sample, sequenced in a study of T cell responses to AZD1222 COVID-19 vaccine. The method was immunoSEQ multiplex PCR; TCRdb's version includes in-frame clones alone and lacks a portion of them. The sample contains 85,000 to 120,000 clones, about nine tenths of which appear only once. The specimen comprised peripheral blood, sampled on day 0 of AZD1222 vaccination. All receptors derive from an adult in good health.

The rearrangement links TRBV10-1 to TRBJ2-5; D remains ambiguous. Between the trimmed V and J ends, which lost 2 bases and 4 bases, there was a span of 8 bases. Germline assignment: CDR1 WNHNN and CDR2 SYGVQD (reference sequence). There are 13 residues in the CDR3. The chain's CDR3 is CASSEILGETQYF. The DNA for the CDR3 is TGCGCCAGCAGTGAGATTTTGGGAGAGACCCAGTACTTC.

The genes are TRBV19 and TRBJ2-5; TRBD1 might be the D (6 bases). Germline CDR1 reads LNHDA; CDR2 reads SQIVND (reference sequence). Trimming took off 8 bases at V and 3 bases at J, with 16 bases between the two ends. The CDR3 sequence is 14 residues long. Here the CDR3 reads CASGFRTEKETQYF. DNA of the CDR3: TGTGCCAGTGGCTTTAGGACAGAAAAAGAGACCCAGTACTTC.

The rearrangement links TRBV6-6 to TRBJ1-3, with a tentative D call TRBD1 (5 bases). V shed 7 bases and J shed 3 bases, with 13 bases lying between them. This CDR3 is built from 14 residues. In germline, CDR1 is MNHNY, CDR2 SVGAGI (reference sequence). The CDR3 bases are TGTGCCAGCATTGGGACTGGGGTTGGAAACACCATATATTTT. This translates into CASIGTGVGNTIYF.

This chain links TRBV6-2 or TRBV6-3 with TRBJ2-1; TRBD2 matches 7 bases. The CDR3 runs 14 residues. Germline CDR1 reads MNHEY; CDR2 reads SVGEGT. With V trimmed by 6 bases and J by 5 bases, 7 bases remained unmatched. In DNA form, the CDR3 reads TGTGCCAGCAGCCGTCGACTAGCTAACAATGAGCAGTTCTTC. Translated, it gives CASSRRLANNEQFF.

The DNA for the CDR3 is TGTGCCAGCAGCTTAGGTGGGACAGGTAATCAGCCCCAGCATTTT. Translated: CASSLGGTGNQPQHF. The chain recombines TRBV11-2 with TRBJ1-5; 8 bases fit TRBD1. The CDR3 length is 15 residues. CDR1 is SGHAT, CDR2 FQNNGV, per germline. After removal of 1 base from V and 4 bases from J, the junction contained 3 bases not matched to a gene.

The chain couples TRBV6-5 to TRBJ2-7, with 9 bases that match TRBD2. The CDR3 is made up of 15 amino acids. Trimming cost V 5 bases and J 6 bases; bases outside gene matches: 11. CDR1 is MNHEY, CDR2 SVGAGI, per germline. The CDR3 DNA reads TGTGCCAGCAGTCCCAACGGGCTAGCGGGGCGCGAGCAGTACTTC. Translated, it gives CASSPNGLAGREQYF.

The CDR3 is CASSTVDYYGYTF. Here the CDR3 DNA reads TGTGCCAGCAGTACAGTGGACTACTATGGCTACACCTTC. This chain connects TRBV6-2 or TRBV6-3 to TRBJ1-2; D remains ambiguous. With 5 bases removed from V and 3 bases from J, the gap between germline ends came to 10 bases. The V gene's germline CDR1 is MNHEY and CDR2 SVGEGT. CDR3 size: 13 residues.

This clone has just one count. The V call is TRBV5-1, the J call TRBJ2-4, with D hard to call. V lost 1 base and J lost 3, with 8 bases in between. CDR3 size: 14 residues. Per the germline V gene, CDR1 is SGHRS and CDR2 is YFSETQ. The CDR3 spells CASSLLGNKNIQYF. The CDR3 DNA sequence: TGCGCCAGCAGCTTGTTGGGGAACAAAAACATTCAGTACTTC. The entire variable domain, with the rest obtained from reference TRBV5-1 and TRBJ2-4, is as follows: KAGVTQTPRYLIKTRGQQVTLSCSPISGHRSVSWYQQTPGQGLQFLFEYFSETQRNKGNFPGRFSGRQFSNSRSEMNVSTLELGDSALYLCASSLLGNKNIQYFGAGTRLSVL.

J is TRBJ1-1 and V is TRBV19, with unresolved D. The ends were cut back, 8 bases at V and 1 base at J, with 8 bases in the middle. This CDR3 has 12 amino acids. Germline values: CDR1 LNHDA, CDR2 SQIVND (reference sequence). CDR3 bases: TGTGCCAGTGTTACAAGGAACACTGAAGCTTTCTTT. This translates into CASVTRNTEAFF. The variable domain in full, with the rest retrieved from reference TRBV19 and TRBJ1-1, is DGGITQSPKYLFRKEGQNVTLSCEQNLNHDAMYWYRQDPGQGLRLIYYSQIVNDFQKGDIAEGYSVSREKKESFPLTVTSAQKNPTAFYLCASVTRNTEAFFGQGTRLTVV.

The chain couples TRBV6-2 or TRBV6-3 to TRBJ2-3; no reliable D call. The CDR3 contains 14 residues. V was cut by 5 bases and J by 5 bases, with 14 bases left in between. Germline V gene sequence: CDR1 MNHEY, CDR2 SVGEGT. CDR3 region: CASSPMAPRDTQYF. DNA for the CDR3: TGTGCCAGCAGTCCCATGGCCCCCAGAGATACGCAGTATTTT.

The chain uses TRBV2 and TRBJ2-7, with 10 bases identical to TRBD2. CDR1 is SNHLY and CDR2 is FYNNEI in the germline V gene. Germline trimming cut 6 bases from V and 4 bases from J; bases unmatched to any gene: 12. The CDR3 length is 16 residues. The CDR3 here is CASRAGGGLALYEQYF. The CDR3 region has the DNA TGTGCCAGCAGAGCCGGTGGGGGACTAGCGCTTTACGAGCAGTACTTC.

This rearrangement joins TRBV6-1 to TRBJ1-2; D unresolved. CDR3 length equals 13 residues. Germline CDR1 MNHNS, CDR2 SASEGT. V was shortened by 3 bases and J by 4 bases, with 9 bases between the two germline ends. DNA of the CDR3: TGTGCCAGCAGTGATTCACAGCTCTATGGCTACACCTTC. It translates to CASSDSQLYGYTF.

V is TRBV19 and J is TRBJ2-7, with a possible D match to TRBD1 (7 bases). Germline V gives CDR1 LNHDA, CDR2 SQIVND (reference sequence). The CDR3 runs to 13 residues. Trimming left V 6 bases short and J 3 bases short, with 12 bases between. CDR3 in amino acids: CASSDREVYEQYF. CDR3 nucleotide sequence: TGTGCCAGTAGCGACAGGGAGGTCTACGAGCAGTACTTC.

This rearrangement joins TRBV27 to TRBJ1-4; D remains ambiguous. CDR1 MNHEY and CDR2 SMNVEV come from the germline V gene (reference sequence). The CDR3 has 15 residues. V was pared by 5 bases and J by 3 bases, with 13 bases between. The CDR3 sequence: CASSRVGAANEKLFF. CDR3 nucleotides: TGTGCCAGCAGTCGGGTGGGAGCAGCTAATGAAAAACTGTTTTTT. Full variable domain (missing parts from reference TRBV27 and TRBJ1-4): EAQVTQNPRYLITVTGKKLTVTCSQNMNHEYMSWYRQDPGLGLRQIYYSMNVEVTDKGDVPEGYKVSRKEKRNFPLILESPSPNQTSLYFCASSRVGAANEKLFFGSGTQLSVL.

This chain uses TRBV21-1 with TRBJ2-2. TRBV21-1 has pseudogene status. This CDR3 comprises 16 residues. In nucleotides, the CDR3 is TGTGCCAGCAGCAAAGAAACAGGAGGGAACACCGGGGAGCTGTTTTTT. The encoded protein is CASSKETGGNTGELFF.

The chain is built from TRBV5-8 and TRBJ1-1; TRBD1 agrees at 8 bases. With 1 base clipped from V and 1 base from J, the junction kept 6 bases outside the gene matches. The germline CDR1 and CDR2 sequences are SGHTS and YDEGEE. CDR3 length: 16 residues. The CDR3 is CASSLRTGWANTEAFF. In DNA form, the CDR3 reads TGTGCCAGCAGCTTGCGGACAGGGTGGGCGAACACTGAAGCTTTCTTT.

The V call is TRBV7-9, the J call TRBJ2-1, with D unresolved. CDR1 is SEHNR and CDR2 is FQNEAQ in the germline V gene (reference sequence). The CDR3 has 13 residues. The V end was cut by 5 bases, the J end by 1 base, with 6 bases between. CDR3 DNA sequence: TGTGCCAGCAGCCCACGATCCTACAATGAGCAGTTCTTC. As protein: CASSPRSYNEQFF.

Note on this clone: The sample carries other DNA sequences with the same CDR3. The chain has TRBV5-5 and TRBJ1-5; tentatively, D is TRBD1 (5 bases). The germline V and J ends were trimmed by 0 bases and 4 bases, with 5 bases remaining between them. This CDR3 contains 13 residues. Germline V gives CDR1 SGHKS, CDR2 YYEKEE (reference sequence). The chain's CDR3 is CASSLAGNQPQHF. The CDR3 coding sequence is TGTGCCAGCAGCTTGGCAGGGAATCAGCCCCAGCATTTT.

This chain joins TRBV7-8 and TRBJ1-2; tentatively, D is TRBD1 (5 bases). The V gene lost 5 bases and the J gene lost 7 bases, with 14 bases spanning the gap. CDR1 is SGHVS, CDR2 FQNEAQ, per germline. This CDR3 is 13 amino acids long. The CDR3 DNA reads TGTGCCAGCAGCCGGAGCAGGGAGTCTGGCTACACCTTC. Translated: CASSRSRESGYTF.

The chain couples TRBV4-1 to TRBJ2-5; either TRBD1 or TRBD2 may fit D (5 bases each). The length of the CDR3 is 17 residues. Trimming left V 4 bases short and J 4 bases short, with 22 bases between. CDR1 and CDR2 from the germline V gene are MGHRA and YSYEKL. The CDR3 region is CASSLSPGTEARETQYF. CDR3 coding DNA: TGCGCCAGCAGCCTTTCCCCCGGGACGGAGGCCCGAGAGACCCAGTACTTC.

With regard to this clone: Other DNA sequences in the same sample also yield this CDR3. The V call is TRBV19, the J call TRBJ2-2; the D is unclear. This CDR3 has 12 residues. CDR1 and CDR2 from the germline V gene are LNHDA and SQIVND (reference sequence). Trimming stripped 3 bases from V and 7 bases from J, with 6 bases between. The chain's CDR3 is CASSIRVGELFF. For the CDR3, the DNA is TGTGCCAGTAGTATCCGAGTCGGGGAGCTGTTTTTT.